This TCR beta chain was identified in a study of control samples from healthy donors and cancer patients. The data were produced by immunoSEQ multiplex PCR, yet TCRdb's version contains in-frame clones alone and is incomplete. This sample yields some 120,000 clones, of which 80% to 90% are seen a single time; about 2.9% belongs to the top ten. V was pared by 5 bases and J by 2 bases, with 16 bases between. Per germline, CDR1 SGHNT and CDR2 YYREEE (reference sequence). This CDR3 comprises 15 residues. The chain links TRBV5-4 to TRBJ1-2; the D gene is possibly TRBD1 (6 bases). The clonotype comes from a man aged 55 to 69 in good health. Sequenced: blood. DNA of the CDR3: TGTGCCAGCAGGGGACAACAGGGTTTGAACTATGGCTACACCTTC. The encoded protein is CASRGQQGLNYGYTF.